This T cell receptor (beta chain) was captured by sequencing in a study of somatic mutations in cytotoxic T cells in rheumatoid arthritis. Study in general: Some V beta antibody-stained T-cell populations were flow-sorted at nearly 100% purity, including V beta1+ cells sequenced for TCRB.

The CDR3 is 14 residues long. Trimming left V 2 bases short and J 9 bases short, with 14 bases between. Per the germline V gene, CDR1 is MNHEY and CDR2 is SMNVEV (reference sequence). Sequenced by immunoSEQ multiplex PCR; TCRdb stores in-frame clones only, minus some. The table includes 20,000 to 25,000 clones, about 82% detected once. V is TRBV27 and J is TRBJ1-5; unclear D gene. Sequencing used CD8+ T cells sorted from blood. The clonotype comes from a woman in her fifties or sixties in good health. The CDR3 DNA is TGTGCCAGCAGTTTAGTCGGGCCCCAATGGCCCCAGCATTTT. Its translation is CASSLVGPQWPQHF.